Each of the 23 T cell receptor beta chains below was sequenced from the same sample in a study of control samples from healthy donors and cancer patients. Assay: immunoSEQ multiplex PCR; the TCRdb copy retains only in-frame clones and omits some. Among roughly 130,000 clones listed, 85% to 95% were seen once. The material sequenced was PBMCs. These receptors originate from a man in his forties or fifties with head and neck cancer.

The chain employs TRBV5-4 and TRBJ2-3, with TRBD2 matching over 9 bases. The V gene's germline CDR1 is SGHNT and CDR2 YYREEE (reference sequence). V was clipped by 2 bases and J by 6 bases; unmatched bases: 13. This CDR3 region has 17 residues. The CDR3 bases are TGTGCCAGCAGCTTAGACTGGGTGGCTAGCGGGGTGGATACGCAGTATTTT. Translation: CASSLDWVASGVDTQYF. The entire variable domain, with the rest obtained from reference TRBV5-4 and TRBJ2-3, is as follows: ETGVTQSPTHLIKTRGQQVTLRCSSQSGHNTVSWYQQALGQGPQFIFQYYREEENGRGNFPPRFSGLQFPNYSSELNVNALELDDSALYLCASSLDWVASGVDTQYFGPGTRLTVL.

The V and J genes are TRBV4-1 and TRBJ1-5, with D unresolved. Germline V CDR1 and CDR2: MGHRA, YSYEKL. CDR3 size: 15 residues. Trimming took 0 bases from V and 0 from J, leaving 6 bases between them. This CDR3 reads CASSQETFSNQPQHF. In nucleotides, the CDR3 is TGCGCCAGCAGCCAAGAGACTTTTAGCAATCAGCCCCAGCATTTT.

This chain joins TRBV6-2 or TRBV6-3 and TRBJ2-7, with a weak D call TRBD1 (6 bases). The CDR3 length is 12 residues. CDR1 MNHEY and CDR2 SVGEGT come from the germline V gene. V lost 4 bases and J 4 bases, leaving 8 bases between the germline ends. The CDR3 DNA sequence: TGTGCCAGCAGTTGGGACATATACGAGCAGTACTTC. This gives the protein CASSWDIYEQYF.

This clone was seen more than once but under ten times. The genes are TRBV5-8 and TRBJ1-1; D might be TRBD1 (5 bases). The CDR3 runs 14 residues. Germline CDR1 is SGHTS and CDR2 is YDEGEE. V gave up 5 bases and J gave up 11 bases, with 22 bases separating them. The CDR3 loop is CASRLGPIVAWAFF. The DNA of the CDR3 is TGTGCCAGCAGGCTGGGACCCATTGTGGCGTGGGCTTTCTTT.

The chain has TRBV19 and TRBJ2-3, with 10 bases aligning to TRBD1. After removal of 6 bases from V and 1 base from J, the junction contained 7 bases not matched to a gene. The CDR3 runs to 16 residues. In germline, CDR1 is LNHDA, CDR2 SQIVND (reference sequence). The DNA of the CDR3 is TGTGCCAGTAGCCGGGAGGGGACAGGGGGCACAGATACGCAGTATTTT. Translated: CASSREGTGGTDTQYF.

This clone appeared a few times. The chain joins TRBV11-2 to TRBJ1-5; no definite D call. Trimming shortened V by 1 base and J by 0 bases, and 10 bases separated the two germline ends. Germline values: CDR1 SGHAT, CDR2 FQNNGV. This CDR3 has 16 residues. CDR3 residues: CASSLGVGPSNQPQHF. The CDR3 nucleotides are TGTGCCAGCAGCTTAGGGGTGGGTCCTAGCAATCAGCCCCAGCATTTT.

J is TRBJ2-5 and V is TRBV15; D not resolved. The germline CDR1 and CDR2 sequences are LNHNV and YYDKDF (reference sequence). The CDR3 sequence is 14 residues long. Between the trimmed V and J ends, which lost 1 base and 2 bases, there was a span of 8 bases. The CDR3 DNA follows: TGTGCCACCAGCAGAGCAGCACCTCAAGAGACCCAGTACTTC. This sequence encodes CATSRAAPQETQYF. The full variable domain, its missing parts supplied by reference TRBV15 and TRBJ2-5, is DAMVIQNPRYQVTQFGKPVTLSCSQTLNHNVMYWYQQKSSQAPKLLFHYYDKDFNNEADTPDNFQSRRPNTSFCFLDIRSPGLGDTAMYLCATSRAAPQETQYFGPGTRLLVL.

This rearrangement joins TRBV9 to TRBJ1-2; 9 positions agree with TRBD1. Trimming removed 3 bases from V and 5 bases from J; junction bases left unmatched: 5. The V gene's germline CDR1 is SGDLS and CDR2 YYNGEE. There are 14 residues in the CDR3. CDR3 region: CASSGGQGWYGYTF. CDR3 bases: TGTGCCAGCAGCGGGGGACAGGGTTGGTATGGCTACACCTTC.

This chain joins TRBV14 and TRBJ2-3, with D tentatively TRBD1 (6 bases). This CDR3 has 15 amino acids. CDR1 is SGHDN, CDR2 FVKESK, per germline. Trimming left V 2 bases short and J 9 bases short, with 18 bases between. CDR3 sequence: CASSQYSGVVGTQYF. DNA for the CDR3: TGTGCCAGCAGCCAATATTCAGGGGTAGTGGGGACGCAGTATTTT.

The table lists this clone with a count of one. The chain has TRBV24-1 and TRBJ1-2; D ambiguous. Germline V lookup: CDR1 KGHDR, CDR2 SFDVKD. Trimming stripped 4 bases from V and 5 bases from J, with 16 bases between. This CDR3 has 15 amino acids. CDR3 in amino acids: CATSDPQEPTYGYTF. The CDR3 nucleotides are TGTGCCACCAGTGACCCCCAGGAGCCCACATATGGCTACACCTTC.

The rearrangement uses TRBV18 and TRBJ2-6; perhaps TRBD1 as D (6 bases). The germline V gene has CDR1 KGHSH and CDR2 LQKENI. The V and J ends lost 4 bases and 0 bases respectively, with 7 bases between them. The CDR3 has 15 residues. The CDR3 region has the DNA TGTGCCAGCTCACGGACAGACTCTGGGGCCAACGTCCTGACTTTC. As protein: CASSRTDSGANVLTF. Supplemented by reference TRBV18 and TRBJ2-6, the full variable domain reads NAGVMQNPRHLVRRRGQEARLRCSPMKGHSHVYWYRQLPEEGLKFMVYLQKENIIDESGMPKERFSAEFPKEGPSILRIQQVVRGDSAAYFCASSRTDSGANVLTFGAGSRLTVL.

As for this clone: One end of the junction is discordant with germline, which a read error may explain. The chain uses TRBV9 and TRBJ2-2; 9 bases match TRBD1. The V gene's germline CDR1 is SGDLS and CDR2 YYNGEE. This CDR3 region has 17 residues. CDR3 coding DNA: TGTGCCAGCAGCGTAGGGGATTTGAACAGGGGGCGCGGGAAGCTGTTTTTT. Its translation: CASSVGDLNRGRGKLFF.

V usage is TRBV7-2 and J usage is TRBJ2-7; 7 positions match TRBD1. Germline V gives CDR1 SGHTA, CDR2 FQGNSA. This CDR3 comprises 17 residues. V gave up 0 bases and J gave up 3 bases; unmatched junction bases: 11. CDR3 DNA sequence: TGTGCCAGCAGCTTAGCGAGTGGAGGCAGGGGGTTCTACGAGCAGTACTTC. This sequence encodes CASSLASGGRGFYEQYF.

The gene calls are TRBV7-2 and TRBJ2-2, with 12 bases identical to TRBD2. There are 15 residues in the CDR3. The V and J ends lost 6 bases and 7 bases, in that order; junction bases with no gene match: 6. Germline V lookup: CDR1 SGHTA, CDR2 FQGNSA. Here the CDR3 DNA reads TGTGCCAGCAGTTTTACTAGCGGGGGGTTCGGGGAGCTGTTTTTT. It yields the protein CASSFTSGGFGELFF. The full variable domain, with the rest looked up from reference TRBV7-2 and TRBJ2-2, is GAGVSQSPSNKVTEKGKDVELRCDPISGHTALYWYRQSLGQGLEFLIYFQGNSAPDKSGLPSDRFSAERTGGSVSTLTIQRTQQEDSAVYLCASSFTSGGFGELFFGEGSRLTVL.

This chain uses TRBV18 with TRBJ1-6; D ambiguous. This CDR3 is 15 amino acids long. V shed 6 bases and J shed 7 bases, with 16 bases lying between them. Per the germline V gene, CDR1 is KGHSH and CDR2 is LQKENI. CDR3 loop: CASSREGPRNSPLHF. The CDR3 DNA sequence: TGTGCCAGCTCTCGGGAGGGCCCGAGGAATTCACCCCTCCACTTT.

V gene TRBV5-1 combines with J gene TRBJ2-7; D unresolved. Deletions cut 4 bases from V and 6 bases from J, with 17 bases between. Germline lookup yields CDR1 SGHRS and CDR2 YFSETQ. The CDR3 loop spans 14 amino acids. CDR3 in amino acids: CASSTVVGSGEQYF. The CDR3 DNA sequence: TGCGCCAGCAGCACCGTAGTGGGAAGTGGCGAGCAGTACTTC.

The chain links TRBV9 to TRBJ2-1, with 9 nucleotides matching TRBD1. V shed 3 bases, J shed 4 bases, and the junction held 8 bases outside the gene matches. The CDR3 consists of 16 residues. Germline V CDR1 and CDR2: SGDLS, YYNGEE. The CDR3 DNA sequence: TGTGCCAGCAGCGCCAAGGGACAGGGTATTTACAATGAGCAGTTCTTC. This translates into CASSAKGQGIYNEQFF.

The V call is TRBV19, the J call TRBJ2-2; D is unresolved. Trimming pared 2 bases from V and 9 bases from J, leaving 16 bases between. The CDR3 runs to 15 residues. Germline-derived CDR1 and CDR2 are LNHDA and SQIVND (reference sequence). The CDR3 coding sequence is TGTGCCAGTAGTATAAGATCCCACGACCCCCGGGAGCTGTTTTTT. Residues: CASSIRSHDPRELFF.

The count of this clone is one. The CDR3 here is CASSPGTGGDYEQYF. DNA of the CDR3: TGTGCCAGTAGTCCTGGGACAGGGGGCGACTACGAGCAGTACTTC. The rearrangement joins TRBV19 to TRBJ2-7; 12 nucleotides match TRBD1. Trimming cost V 5 bases and J 3 bases; bases outside gene matches: 5. Looked up from germline, CDR1 is LNHDA and CDR2 is SQIVND (reference sequence). This CDR3 has 15 residues.

This chain connects TRBV9 to TRBJ1-1, with 9 positions matching TRBD1. There are 15 residues in the CDR3. Germline CDR1 reads SGDLS; CDR2 reads YYNGEE. Germline trimming cut 4 bases from V and 3 bases from J; bases unmatched to any gene: 7. Here the CDR3 reads CASSNRDRVDTEAFF. CDR3 in DNA: TGTGCCAGCAGCAACCGGGACAGGGTAGACACTGAAGCTTTCTTT.

The J gene is TRBJ2-1, the V gene TRBV2; the match to TRBD2 covers 9 bases. This CDR3 comprises 16 residues. The germline V gene encodes CDR1 SNHLY and CDR2 FYNNEI. The V gene end was trimmed by 2 bases and the J gene end by 2 bases; junction bases not matched to a gene: 4. CDR3 coding DNA: TGTGCCAGCAGTGAACCGGGACTAGCTCCCTACAATGAGCAGTTCTTC. It encodes CASSEPGLAPYNEQFF.

The chain employs TRBV7-8 and TRBJ1-2; D unclear. This CDR3 is built from 17 residues. The germline gives CDR1 SGHVS, CDR2 FQNEAQ. V lost 2 bases, J lost 4 bases, and 20 bases lay in between. The CDR3: CASSLIGGVAATYGYTF. As DNA, the CDR3 is TGTGCCAGCAGCTTAATAGGTGGGGTTGCAGCGACCTATGGCTACACCTTC. Supplemented by reference TRBV7-8 and TRBJ1-2, the full variable domain reads GAGVSQSPRYKVAKRGQDVALRCDPISGHVSLFWYQQALGQGPEFLTYFQNEAQLDKSGLPSDRFFAERPEGSVSTLKIQRTQQEDSAVYLCASSLIGGVAATYGYTFGSGTRLTVV.

The rearrangement links TRBV28 to TRBJ2-3; weak D call: TRBD1 (5 bases). V lost 3 bases, J lost 5 bases, and 15 bases lay in between. There are 15 residues in the CDR3. The germline V gene encodes CDR1 MDHEN and CDR2 SYDVKM. For the CDR3, the DNA is TGTGCCAGCAGTTTCCAGGGCTCCATGGGAGATACGCAGTATTTT. This gives the protein CASSFQGSMGDTQYF. Full variable domain (outside the CDR3, taken from reference TRBV28 and TRBJ2-3): DVKVTQSSRYLVKRTGEKVFLECVQDMDHENMFWYRQDPGLGLRLIYFSYDVKMKEKGDIPEGYSVSREKKERFSLILESASTNQTSMYLCASSFQGSMGDTQYFGPGTRLTVL.